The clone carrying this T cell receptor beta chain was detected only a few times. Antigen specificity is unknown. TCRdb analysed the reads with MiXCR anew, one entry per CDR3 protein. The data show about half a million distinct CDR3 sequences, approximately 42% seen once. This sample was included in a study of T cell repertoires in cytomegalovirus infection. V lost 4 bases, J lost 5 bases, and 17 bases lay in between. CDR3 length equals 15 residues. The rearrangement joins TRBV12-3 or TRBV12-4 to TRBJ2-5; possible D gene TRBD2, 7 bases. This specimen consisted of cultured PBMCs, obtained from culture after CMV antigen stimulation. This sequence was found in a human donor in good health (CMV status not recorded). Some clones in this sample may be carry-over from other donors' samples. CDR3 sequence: CASSSLGRGAETQYF. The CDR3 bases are TGTGCCAGCAGTTCCTTAGGGAGGGGGGCCGAGACCCAGTACTTC.